This TCR beta chain was identified in a study of shared clonotypes between healthy human individuals. Sequencing used immunoSEQ multiplex PCR; TCRdb keeps in-frame clones, though not all of them. This sample has 1.5 million to 1.9 million clones, with approximately 98% found just once. J lost 7 bases, V lost 7 bases, and 10 bases had no gene match. Per the germline V gene, CDR1 is MNHNY and CDR2 is SVGAGI (reference sequence). The CDR3 runs 15 residues. This clonotype was sampled from a young man in good health. The sequenced sample consisted of naive CD4+ T cells sorted from blood. Documented subset: CD45RA+ positively selected. The chain carries TRBV6-6 and TRBJ2-1; 10 bases are a match to TRBD2. The CDR3 spells CASKKSGTSVNEQFF. The DNA of the CDR3 is TGTGCCAGCAAAAAGTCCGGGACTAGCGTAAATGAGCAGTTCTTC.